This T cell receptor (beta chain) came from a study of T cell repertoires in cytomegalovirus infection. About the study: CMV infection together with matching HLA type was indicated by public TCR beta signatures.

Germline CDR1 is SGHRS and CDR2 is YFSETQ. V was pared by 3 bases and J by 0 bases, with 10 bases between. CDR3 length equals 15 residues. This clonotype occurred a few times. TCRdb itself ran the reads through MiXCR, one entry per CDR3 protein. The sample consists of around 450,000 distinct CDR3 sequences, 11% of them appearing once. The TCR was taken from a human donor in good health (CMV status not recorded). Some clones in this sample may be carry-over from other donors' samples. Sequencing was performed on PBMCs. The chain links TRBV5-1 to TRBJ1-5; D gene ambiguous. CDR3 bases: TGCGCCAGCAGCTCTCGACCGGATAGCAATCAGCCCCAGCATTTT. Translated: CASSSRPDSNQPQHF.